Included here is one TCR beta chain sequence, with context. TCR beta sequences were obtained from blood CD8+ and CD4+ T cells. The multiple sclerosis controls were treatment-naive patients, and their relapsing-remitting disease was stable or active. The CD8+ and CD4+ T cells were negatively isolated, with the TEMRA cells enriched by FACS. The data were obtained in a study of CD8 T cells in Susac syndrome. RNA was extracted with the RNeasy kit, and a quantity of roughly 0.5 to 1 ug was reverse transcribed using random hexamers. immunoSEQ multiplex PCR amplified TCR beta CDR3 across 54 Vbeta, 13 Jbeta. TCRdb re-called the immunoSEQ multiplex PCR reads through MiXCR, storing one row per CDR3 protein. This sample has fewer than 350,000 distinct CDR3 sequences, with around 91% found just once. The V end lost 1 base, the J end lost 4 bases, and 11 bases lay between the germline ends. Germline assignment: CDR1 DFQATT and CDR2 SNEGSKA (reference sequence). The CDR3 spans 13 residues.

The specimen was CD8+ T cells from PBMCs. This sequence joins TRBV20-1 and TRBJ2-7, with a possible D match to TRBD2 (6 bases). The source is a human donor with multiple sclerosis. DNA of the CDR3: TGCAGTGCTAGAGCGGCGGAGGGGTACGAGCAGTACTTC. Protein sequence: CSARAAEGYEQYF.